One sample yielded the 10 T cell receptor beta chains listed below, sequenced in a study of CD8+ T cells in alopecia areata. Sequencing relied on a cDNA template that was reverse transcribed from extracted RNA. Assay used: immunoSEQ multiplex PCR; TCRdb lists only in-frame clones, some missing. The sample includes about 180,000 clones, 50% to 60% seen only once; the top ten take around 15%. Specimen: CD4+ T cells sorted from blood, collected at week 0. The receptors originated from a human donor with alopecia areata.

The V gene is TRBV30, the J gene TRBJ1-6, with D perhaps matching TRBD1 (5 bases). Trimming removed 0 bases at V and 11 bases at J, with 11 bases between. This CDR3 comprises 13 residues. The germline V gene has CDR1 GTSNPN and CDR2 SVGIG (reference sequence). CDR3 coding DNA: TGTGCCTGGAGTGTAGGGGAATCGGCACCCCTCCACTTT. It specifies CAWSVGESAPLHF.

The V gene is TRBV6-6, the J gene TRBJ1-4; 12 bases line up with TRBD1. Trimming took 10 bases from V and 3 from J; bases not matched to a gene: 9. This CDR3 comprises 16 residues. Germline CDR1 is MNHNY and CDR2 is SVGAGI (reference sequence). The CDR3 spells CATERGQGAANEKLFF. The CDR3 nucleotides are TGTGCCACCGAGCGGGGACAGGGGGCGGCTAATGAAAAACTGTTTTTT.

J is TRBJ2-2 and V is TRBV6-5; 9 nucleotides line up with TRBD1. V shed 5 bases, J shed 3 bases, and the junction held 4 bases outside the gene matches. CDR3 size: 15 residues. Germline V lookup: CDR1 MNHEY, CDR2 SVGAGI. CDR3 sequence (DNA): TGTGCCAGCAGTCCTGGACAGGGGTACACCGGGGAGCTGTTTTTT. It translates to CASSPGQGYTGELFF.

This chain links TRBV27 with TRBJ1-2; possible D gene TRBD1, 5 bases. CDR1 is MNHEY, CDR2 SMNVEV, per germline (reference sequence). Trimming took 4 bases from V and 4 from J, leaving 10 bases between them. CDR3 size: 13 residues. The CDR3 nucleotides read TGTGCCAGCAGTTCGGGACTTGTCTATGGCTACACCTTC. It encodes CASSSGLVYGYTF.

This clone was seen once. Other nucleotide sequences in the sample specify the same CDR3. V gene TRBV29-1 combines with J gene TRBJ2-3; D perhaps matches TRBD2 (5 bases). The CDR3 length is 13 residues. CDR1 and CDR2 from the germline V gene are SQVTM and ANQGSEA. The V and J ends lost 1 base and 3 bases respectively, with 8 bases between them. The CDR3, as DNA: TGCAGCGTTGAAGGGCCGGGAACAGATACGCAGTATTTT. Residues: CSVEGPGTDTQYF.

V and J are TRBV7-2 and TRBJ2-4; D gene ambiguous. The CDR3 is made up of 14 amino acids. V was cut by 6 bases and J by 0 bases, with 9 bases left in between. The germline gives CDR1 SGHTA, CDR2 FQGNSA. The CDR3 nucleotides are TGTGCCAGCAGTGTATCACCAGCCAAAAACATTCAGTACTTC. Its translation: CASSVSPAKNIQYF. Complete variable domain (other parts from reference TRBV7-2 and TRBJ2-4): GAGVSQSPSNKVTEKGKDVELRCDPISGHTALYWYRQSLGQGLEFLIYFQGNSAPDKSGLPSDRFSAERTGGSVSTLTIQRTQQEDSAVYLCASSVSPAKNIQYFGAGTRLSVL.

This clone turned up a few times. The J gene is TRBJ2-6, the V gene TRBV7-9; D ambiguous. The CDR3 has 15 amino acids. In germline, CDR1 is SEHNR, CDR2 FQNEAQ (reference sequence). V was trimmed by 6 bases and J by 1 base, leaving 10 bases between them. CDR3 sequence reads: CASRPSGSGANVLTF. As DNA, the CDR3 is TGTGCCAGCAGGCCTTCGGGTTCTGGGGCCAACGTCCTGACTTTC.

CDR3 sequence reads: CASSLAGRGAYDGYTF. The CDR3 nucleotides read TGTGCCAGCAGCTTGGCGGGAAGAGGGGCGTACGATGGCTACACCTTC. This chain connects TRBV5-6 to TRBJ1-2, with D perhaps TRBD1 (5 bases). Germline lookup yields CDR1 SGHDT and CDR2 YYEEEE. V was cut by 0 bases and J by 6 bases, with 18 bases left in between. The CDR3 extends over 16 amino acids.

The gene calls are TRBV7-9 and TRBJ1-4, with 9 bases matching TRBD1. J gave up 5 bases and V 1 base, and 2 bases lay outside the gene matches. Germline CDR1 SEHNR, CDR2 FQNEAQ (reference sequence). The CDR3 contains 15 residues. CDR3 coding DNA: TGTGCCAGCAGCTTAGGCGGGACAGGGAATGAAAAACTGTTTTTT. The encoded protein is CASSLGGTGNEKLFF.

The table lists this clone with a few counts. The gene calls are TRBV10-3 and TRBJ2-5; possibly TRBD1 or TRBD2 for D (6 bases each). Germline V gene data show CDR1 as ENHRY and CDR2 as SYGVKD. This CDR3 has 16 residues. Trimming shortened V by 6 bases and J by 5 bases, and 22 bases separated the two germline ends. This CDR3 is CAIRAQGRTSTETQYF. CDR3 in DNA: TGTGCCATCAGGGCTCAGGGGAGAACTAGCACTGAGACCCAGTACTTC.